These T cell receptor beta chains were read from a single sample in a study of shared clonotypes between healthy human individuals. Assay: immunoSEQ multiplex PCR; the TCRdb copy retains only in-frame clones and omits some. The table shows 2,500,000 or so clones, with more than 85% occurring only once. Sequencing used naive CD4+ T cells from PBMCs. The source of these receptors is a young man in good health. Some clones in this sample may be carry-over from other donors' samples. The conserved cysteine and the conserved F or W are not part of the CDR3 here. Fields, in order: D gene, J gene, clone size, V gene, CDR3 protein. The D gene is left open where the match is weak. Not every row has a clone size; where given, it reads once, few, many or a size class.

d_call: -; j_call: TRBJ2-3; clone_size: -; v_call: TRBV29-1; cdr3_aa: SVEDQLSTDTQY
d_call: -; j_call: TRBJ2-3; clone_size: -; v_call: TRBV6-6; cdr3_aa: ASRIRQASDTQY
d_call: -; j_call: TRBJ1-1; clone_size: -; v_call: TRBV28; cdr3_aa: ASGTAGYARGAF
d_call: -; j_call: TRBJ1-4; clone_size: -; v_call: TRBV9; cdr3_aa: ASSATGSNEKLF
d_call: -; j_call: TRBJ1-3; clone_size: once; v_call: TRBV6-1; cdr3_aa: ASREGTPGNTIY
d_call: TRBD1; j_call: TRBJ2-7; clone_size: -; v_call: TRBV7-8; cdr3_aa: ASSEVDRGREY
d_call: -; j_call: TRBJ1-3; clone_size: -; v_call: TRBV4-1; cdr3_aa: ASSQGAGSGNTIY
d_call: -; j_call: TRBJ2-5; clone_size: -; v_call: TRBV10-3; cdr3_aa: AISGTPLWETQY
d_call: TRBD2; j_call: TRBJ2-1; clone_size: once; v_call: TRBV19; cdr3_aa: ASSIDREASGKSYNEQF
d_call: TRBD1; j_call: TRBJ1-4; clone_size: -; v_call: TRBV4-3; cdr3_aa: ASSPAVRGPSEKLF
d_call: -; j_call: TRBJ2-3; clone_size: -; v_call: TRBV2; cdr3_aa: ASSRVPQDTQY
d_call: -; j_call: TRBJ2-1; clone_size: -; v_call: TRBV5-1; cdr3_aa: ASSFEDYSYNEQF
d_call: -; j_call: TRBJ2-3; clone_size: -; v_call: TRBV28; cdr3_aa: ASRLAEYADTQY
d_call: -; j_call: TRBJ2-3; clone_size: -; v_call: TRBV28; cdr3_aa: ASSSDRGADSTDTQY
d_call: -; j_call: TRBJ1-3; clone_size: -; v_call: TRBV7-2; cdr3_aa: ASSLVIGFSGNTIY
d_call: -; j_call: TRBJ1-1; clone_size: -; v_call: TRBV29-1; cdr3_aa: SVEETRHTEAF
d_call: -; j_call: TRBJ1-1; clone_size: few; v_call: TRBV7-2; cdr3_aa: ASSQVGETEAF
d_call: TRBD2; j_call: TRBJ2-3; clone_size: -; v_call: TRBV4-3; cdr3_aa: ASSQGLAGSGNTQY
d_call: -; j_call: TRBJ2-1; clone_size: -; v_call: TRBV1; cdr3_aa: TSSRQSGSYNEQF
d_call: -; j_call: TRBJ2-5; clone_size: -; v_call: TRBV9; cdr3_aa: ASSPRPRNQETQY
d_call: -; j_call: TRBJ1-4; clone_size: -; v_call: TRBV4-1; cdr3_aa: ASRGQRTPATNEKLF
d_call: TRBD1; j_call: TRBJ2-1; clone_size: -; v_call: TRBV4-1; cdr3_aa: ASSQGLGTGQGGQF
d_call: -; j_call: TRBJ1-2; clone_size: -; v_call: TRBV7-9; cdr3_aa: ASSLRTRALNYGYT
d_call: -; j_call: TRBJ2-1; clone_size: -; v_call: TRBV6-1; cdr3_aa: ASSEGGSGYFFSYNEQF
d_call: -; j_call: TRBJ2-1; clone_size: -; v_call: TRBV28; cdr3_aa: ASSVTGYEQF
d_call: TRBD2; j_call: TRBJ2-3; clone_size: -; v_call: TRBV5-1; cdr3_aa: ASTPGGELSTDTQY
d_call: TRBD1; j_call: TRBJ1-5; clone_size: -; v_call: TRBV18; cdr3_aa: ASSPDRPTAGAQH